The TCR beta chain under discussion was sequenced for a study of T cells in localized non-small cell lung cancer. Repertoires were generated with immunoSEQ multiplex PCR, while TCRdb's copy carries only in-frame clones and drops some. The data show around 15,000 clones, 90% seen once. Trimming took 0 bases from V and 1 from J, leaving 4 bases between them. Looked up from germline, CDR1 is LGHNA and CDR2 is YSLEER. The CDR3 spans 14 residues. V usage is TRBV4-3 and J usage is TRBJ1-5; D is unresolved. The sample was peripheral blood mononuclear cells, taken before any cancer treatment. This receptor was obtained from a woman aged 35 to 70 with stage III lung adenocarcinoma. CDR3 bases: TGCGCCAGCAGCCAAGACGGAAGCAATCAGCCCCAGCATTTT. It specifies CASSQDGSNQPQHF.